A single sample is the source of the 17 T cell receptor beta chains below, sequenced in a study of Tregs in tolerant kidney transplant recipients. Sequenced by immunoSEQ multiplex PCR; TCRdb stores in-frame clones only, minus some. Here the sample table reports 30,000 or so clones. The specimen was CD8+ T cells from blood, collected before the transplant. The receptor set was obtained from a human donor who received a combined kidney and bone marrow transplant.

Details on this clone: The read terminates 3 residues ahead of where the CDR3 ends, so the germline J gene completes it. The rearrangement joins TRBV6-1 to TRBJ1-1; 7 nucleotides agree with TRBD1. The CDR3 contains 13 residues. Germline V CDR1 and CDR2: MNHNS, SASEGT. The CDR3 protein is CASSETGQWEAFF. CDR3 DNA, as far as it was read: TGTGCCAGCAGTGAGACAGGGCAGTGGGAA.

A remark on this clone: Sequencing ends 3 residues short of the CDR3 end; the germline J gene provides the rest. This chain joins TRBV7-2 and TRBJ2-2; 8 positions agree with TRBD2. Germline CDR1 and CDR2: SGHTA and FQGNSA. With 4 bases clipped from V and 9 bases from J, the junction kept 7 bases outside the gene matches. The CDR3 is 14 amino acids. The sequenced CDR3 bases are TGTGCCAGCAGCTATTTAGCGGGGCGTTGGGAG. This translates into CASSYLAGRWE. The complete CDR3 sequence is CASSYLAGRWELFF. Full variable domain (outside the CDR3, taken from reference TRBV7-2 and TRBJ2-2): GAGVSQSPSNKVTEKGKDVELRCDPISGHTALYWYRQSLGQGLEFLIYFQGNSAPDKSGLPSDRFSAERTGGSVSTLTIQRTQQEDSAVYLCASSYLAGRWELFFGEGSRLTVL.

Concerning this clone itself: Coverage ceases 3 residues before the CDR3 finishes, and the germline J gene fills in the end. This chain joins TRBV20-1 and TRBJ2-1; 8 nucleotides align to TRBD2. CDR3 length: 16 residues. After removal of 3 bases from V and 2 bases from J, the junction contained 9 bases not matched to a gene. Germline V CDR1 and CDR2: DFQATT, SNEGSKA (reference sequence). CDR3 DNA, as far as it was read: TGCAGTGCTAGCCTGGTACAGCGGGGGACCTACAATGAG. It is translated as CSASLVQRGTYNE. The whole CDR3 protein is CSASLVQRGTYNEQFF.

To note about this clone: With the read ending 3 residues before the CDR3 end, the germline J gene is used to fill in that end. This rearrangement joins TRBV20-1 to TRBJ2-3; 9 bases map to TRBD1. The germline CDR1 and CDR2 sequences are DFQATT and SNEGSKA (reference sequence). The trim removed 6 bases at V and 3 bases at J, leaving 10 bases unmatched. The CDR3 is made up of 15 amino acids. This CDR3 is CSATAGTGMTDTQYF. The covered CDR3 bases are TGCAGTGCAACCGCCGGGACAGGGATGACAGATACG.

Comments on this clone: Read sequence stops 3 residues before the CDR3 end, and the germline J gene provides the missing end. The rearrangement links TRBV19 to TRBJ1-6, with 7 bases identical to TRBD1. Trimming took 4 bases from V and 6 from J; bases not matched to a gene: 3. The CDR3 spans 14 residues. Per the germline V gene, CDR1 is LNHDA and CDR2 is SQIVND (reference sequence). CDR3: CASSTRDSNSPLHF. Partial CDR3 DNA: TGTGCCAGTAGTACACGGGACAGTAATTCACCC.

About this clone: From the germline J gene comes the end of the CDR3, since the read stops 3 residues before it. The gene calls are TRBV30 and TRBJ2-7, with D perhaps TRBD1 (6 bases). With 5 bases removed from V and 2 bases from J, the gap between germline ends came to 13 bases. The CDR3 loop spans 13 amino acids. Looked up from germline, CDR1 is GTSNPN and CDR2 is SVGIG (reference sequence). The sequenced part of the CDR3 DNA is TGTGCCTGGGCTACGGACAGTACCTACGAG. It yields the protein CAWATDSTYE. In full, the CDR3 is CAWATDSTYEQYF.

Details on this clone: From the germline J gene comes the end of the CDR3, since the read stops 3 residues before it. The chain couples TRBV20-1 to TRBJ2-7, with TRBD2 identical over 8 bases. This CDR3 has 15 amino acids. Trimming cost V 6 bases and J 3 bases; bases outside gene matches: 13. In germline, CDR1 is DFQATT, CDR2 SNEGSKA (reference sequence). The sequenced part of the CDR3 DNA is TGCAGTGCGATTGGCACTAGCGGTCCCTACTACGAG. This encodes CSAIGTSGPYYE. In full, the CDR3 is CSAIGTSGPYYEQYF.

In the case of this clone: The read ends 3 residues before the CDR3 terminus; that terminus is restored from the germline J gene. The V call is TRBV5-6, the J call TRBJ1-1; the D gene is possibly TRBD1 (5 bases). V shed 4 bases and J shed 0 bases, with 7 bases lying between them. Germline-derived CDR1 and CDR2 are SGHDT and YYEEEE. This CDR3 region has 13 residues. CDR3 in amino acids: CASSGGLNTEAFF. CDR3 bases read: TGTGCCAGCAGCGGGGGGTTGAACACTGAA.

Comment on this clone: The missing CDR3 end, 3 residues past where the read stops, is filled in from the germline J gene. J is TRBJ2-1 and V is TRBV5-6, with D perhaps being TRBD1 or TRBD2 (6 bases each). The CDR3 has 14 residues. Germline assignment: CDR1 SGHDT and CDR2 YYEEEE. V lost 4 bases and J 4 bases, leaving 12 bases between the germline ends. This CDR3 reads CASSHWRGYNEQFF. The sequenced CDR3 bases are TGTGCCAGCAGCCATTGGAGGGGGTACAATGAG.

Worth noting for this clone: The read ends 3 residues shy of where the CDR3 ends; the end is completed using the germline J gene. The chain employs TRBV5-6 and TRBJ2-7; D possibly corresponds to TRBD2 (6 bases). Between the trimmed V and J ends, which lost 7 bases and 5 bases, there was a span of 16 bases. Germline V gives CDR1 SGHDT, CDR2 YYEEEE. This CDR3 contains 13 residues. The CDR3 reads CASAQAGRNEQYF. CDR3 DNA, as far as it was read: TGTGCCAGCGCTCAAGCGGGTCGGAACGAG.

The sequenced CDR3 bases are TGTGCCAGCAGTTGGACAGGGGTCTCAACTGAA. Its protein product is CASSWTGVSTE. The full CDR3 protein is CASSWTGVSTEAFF. V is TRBV7-8 and J is TRBJ1-1, with 9 bases identical to TRBD1. The read ends 3 residues early relative to the CDR3; the germline J gene fills the gap. Looked up from germline, CDR1 is SGHVS and CDR2 is FQNEAQ. Germline trimming cut 6 bases from V and 5 bases from J; bases unmatched to any gene: 7. The CDR3 extends over 14 amino acids.

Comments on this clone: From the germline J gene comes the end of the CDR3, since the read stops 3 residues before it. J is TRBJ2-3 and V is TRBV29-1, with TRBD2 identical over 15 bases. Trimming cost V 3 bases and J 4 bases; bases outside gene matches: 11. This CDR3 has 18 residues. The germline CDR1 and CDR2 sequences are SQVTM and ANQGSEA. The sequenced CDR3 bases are TGCAGCGTTGACCCAGGACTAGCGGGAGGGCCTCTCGCAGATACG. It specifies CSVDPGLAGGPLADT. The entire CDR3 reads CSVDPGLAGGPLADTQYF.

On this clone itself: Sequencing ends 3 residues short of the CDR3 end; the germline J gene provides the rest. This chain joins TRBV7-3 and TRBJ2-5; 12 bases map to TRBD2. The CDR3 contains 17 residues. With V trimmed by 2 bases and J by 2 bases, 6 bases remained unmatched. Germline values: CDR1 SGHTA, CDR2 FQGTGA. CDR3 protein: CASSLSAGTSGQETQYF. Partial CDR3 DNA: TGTGCCAGCAGCTTATCGGCCGGGACTAGCGGGCAAGAGACC.

The CDR3 loop is CASSSQGGIIQYF. The CDR3 DNA, read in part, is TGTGCCAGCAGCTCCCAAGGCGGGATCATT. The V and J genes are TRBV5-6 and TRBJ2-4, with D tentatively TRBD2 (6 bases). The DNA ends 3 residues before the CDR3 does, and the rest of the CDR3 is filled in from the germline J gene. Trimming took off 3 bases at V and 9 bases at J, with 13 bases between the two ends. Germline V CDR1 and CDR2: SGHDT, YYEEEE. The CDR3 is made up of 13 amino acids.

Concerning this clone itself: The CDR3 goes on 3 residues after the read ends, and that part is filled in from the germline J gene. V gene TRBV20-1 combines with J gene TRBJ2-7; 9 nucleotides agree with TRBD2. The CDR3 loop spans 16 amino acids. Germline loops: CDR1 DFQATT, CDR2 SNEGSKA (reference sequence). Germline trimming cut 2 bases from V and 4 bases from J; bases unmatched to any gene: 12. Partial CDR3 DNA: TGCAGTGCTAGAAAACTCGCTAGCGGGACTAAATACGAG. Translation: CSARKLASGTKYE. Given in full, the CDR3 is CSARKLASGTKYEQYF.

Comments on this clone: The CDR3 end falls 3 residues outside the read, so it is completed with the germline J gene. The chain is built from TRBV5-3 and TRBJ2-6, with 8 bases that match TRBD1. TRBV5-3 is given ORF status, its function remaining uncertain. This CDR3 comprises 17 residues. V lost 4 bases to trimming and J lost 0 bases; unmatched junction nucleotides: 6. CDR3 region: CARSHTGGFSGANVLTF. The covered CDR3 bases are TGTGCCAGAAGCCACACAGGGGGTTTCTCTGGGGCCAACGTC.

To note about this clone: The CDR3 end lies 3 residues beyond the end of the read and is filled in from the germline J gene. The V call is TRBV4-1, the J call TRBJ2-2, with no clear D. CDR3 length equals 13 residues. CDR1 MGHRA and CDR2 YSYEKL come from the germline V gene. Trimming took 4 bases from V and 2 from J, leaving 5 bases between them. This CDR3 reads CASSLSNTGELFF. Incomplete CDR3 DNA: TGCGCCAGCAGCCTTTCTAACACCGGGGAG.